The entry below gives a single TCR beta chain sequence along with its context. Its specificity is not known. The data are from a study of OX40 agonist ivuxolimab in advanced cancers. Turning to the study itself: An agonistic human IgG2 monoclonal antibody against OX40 (CD134) was given. Each dose-escalation patient presented with hepatocellular carcinoma, melanoma, renal cell or head and neck cancer. Ivuxolimab doses were 0.01, 0.1, 0.3, 1.5, 3 or 10 mg/kg every 2 weeks. Study results and caveats: By week 6 at 0.1 to 3.0 mg/kg, blood CD4+ and CD8+ T cells had expanded clonally.

The table came from immunoSEQ multiplex PCR; TCRdb's copy has only in-frame clones and leaves some out. The table includes more than 50,000 clones, about 86% detected once. V was shortened by 5 bases and J by 3 bases, with 14 bases between the two germline ends. The CDR3 loop spans 15 amino acids. The germline gives CDR1 KGHSH, CDR2 LQKENI. The V call is TRBV18, the J call TRBJ1-5; D may be TRBD1 (6 bases). This material consisted of CD4+ or CD8+ T cells sorted from blood, taken in a trial of the OX40 agonist ivuxolimab. This receptor was identified in an adult with an advanced solid tumor such as melanoma, head and neck, liver or kidney cancer. The CDR3: CASSTNRANNQPQHF. The CDR3 DNA reads as TGTGCCAGCTCAACCAACAGGGCCAACAATCAGCCCCAGCATTTT.